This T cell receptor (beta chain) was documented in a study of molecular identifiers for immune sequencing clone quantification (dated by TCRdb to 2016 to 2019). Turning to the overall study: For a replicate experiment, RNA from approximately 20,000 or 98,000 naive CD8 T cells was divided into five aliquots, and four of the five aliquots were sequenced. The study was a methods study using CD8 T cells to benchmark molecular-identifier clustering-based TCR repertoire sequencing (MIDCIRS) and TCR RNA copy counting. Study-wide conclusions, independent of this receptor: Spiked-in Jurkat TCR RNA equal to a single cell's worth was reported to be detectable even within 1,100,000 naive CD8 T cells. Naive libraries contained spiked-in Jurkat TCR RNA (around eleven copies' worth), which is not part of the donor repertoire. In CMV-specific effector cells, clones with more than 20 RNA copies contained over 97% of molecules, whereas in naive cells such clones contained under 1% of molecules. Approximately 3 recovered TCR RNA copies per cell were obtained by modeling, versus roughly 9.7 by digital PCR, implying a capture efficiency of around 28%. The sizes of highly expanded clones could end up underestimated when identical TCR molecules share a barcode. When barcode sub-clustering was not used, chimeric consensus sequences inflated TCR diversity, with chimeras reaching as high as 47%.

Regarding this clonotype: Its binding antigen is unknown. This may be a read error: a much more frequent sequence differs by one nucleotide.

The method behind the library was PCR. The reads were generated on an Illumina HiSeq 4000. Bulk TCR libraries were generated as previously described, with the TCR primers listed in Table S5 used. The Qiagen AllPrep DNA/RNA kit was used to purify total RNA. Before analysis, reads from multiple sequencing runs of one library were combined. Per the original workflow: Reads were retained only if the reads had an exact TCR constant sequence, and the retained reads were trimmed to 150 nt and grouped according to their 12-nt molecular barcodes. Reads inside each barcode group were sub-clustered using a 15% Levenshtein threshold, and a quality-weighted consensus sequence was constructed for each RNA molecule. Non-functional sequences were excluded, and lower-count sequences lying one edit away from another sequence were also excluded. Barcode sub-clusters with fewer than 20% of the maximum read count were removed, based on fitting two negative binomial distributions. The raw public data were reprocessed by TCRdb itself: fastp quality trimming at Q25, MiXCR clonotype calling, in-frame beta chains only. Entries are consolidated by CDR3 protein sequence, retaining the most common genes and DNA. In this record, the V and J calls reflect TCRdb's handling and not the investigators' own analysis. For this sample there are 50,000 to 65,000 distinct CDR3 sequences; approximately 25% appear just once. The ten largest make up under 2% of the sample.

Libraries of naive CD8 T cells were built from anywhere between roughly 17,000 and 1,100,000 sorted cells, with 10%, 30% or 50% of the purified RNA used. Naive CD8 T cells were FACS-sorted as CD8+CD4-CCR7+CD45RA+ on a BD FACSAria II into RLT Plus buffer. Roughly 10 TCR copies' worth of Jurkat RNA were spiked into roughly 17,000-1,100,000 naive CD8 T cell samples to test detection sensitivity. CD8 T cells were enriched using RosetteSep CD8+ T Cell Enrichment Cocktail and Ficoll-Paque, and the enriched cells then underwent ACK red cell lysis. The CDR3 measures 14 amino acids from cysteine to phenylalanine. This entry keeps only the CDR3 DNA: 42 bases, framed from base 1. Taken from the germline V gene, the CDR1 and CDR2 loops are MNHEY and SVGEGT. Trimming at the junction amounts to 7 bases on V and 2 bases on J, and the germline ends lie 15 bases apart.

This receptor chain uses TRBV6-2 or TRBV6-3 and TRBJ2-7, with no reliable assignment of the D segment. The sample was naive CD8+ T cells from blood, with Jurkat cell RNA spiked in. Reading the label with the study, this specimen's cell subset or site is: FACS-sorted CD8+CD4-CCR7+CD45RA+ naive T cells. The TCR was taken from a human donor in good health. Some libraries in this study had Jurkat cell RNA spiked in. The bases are TGTGCCAGCATGATTTGGACGGGTCCCTACGAGCAGTACTTC. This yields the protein CASMIWTGPYEQYF.